What follows are 9 T cell receptor beta chains derived from one specimen sequenced in a study of radiotherapy plus CTLA-4 blockade in lung cancer. Sequencing was performed with immunoSEQ multiplex PCR; in TCRdb, only in-frame clones are kept and a portion is missing. The table lists around 80,000 clones, around 78% of them singletons. The sample was peripheral blood, taken from a patient treated with radiotherapy plus ipilimumab. These receptors were taken from a human donor with non-small cell lung cancer whose response to radiotherapy plus ipilimumab could not be evaluated. Some clones in this sample may be carry-over from other donors' samples.

The J gene is TRBJ2-1, the V gene TRBV5-1; 12 bases align to TRBD2. The CDR3 contains 17 residues. Germline V lookup: CDR1 SGHRS, CDR2 YFSETQ. Trimming took 3 bases from V and 8 from J; bases not matched to a gene: 12. In DNA form, the CDR3 reads TGCGCCAGCAGCTCTCAGACTAGCGGGGGAATTGGGGATGAGCAGTTCTTC. Amino acid sequence: CASSSQTSGGIGDEQFF.

The chain combines TRBV5-6 with TRBJ1-5; 7 nucleotides line up with TRBD1. Trimming took 4 bases from V and 0 from J; bases not matched to a gene: 10. The CDR3 is made up of 17 amino acids. Germline loops: CDR1 SGHDT, CDR2 YYEEEE. This CDR3 reads CASSTGGGRYSNQPQHF. In DNA form, the CDR3 reads TGTGCCAGCAGCACCGGAGGGGGCCGATATAGCAATCAGCCCCAGCATTTT.

This chain uses TRBV27 with TRBJ2-5, with D tentatively TRBD1 (6 bases). The CDR3 is 13 residues long. Germline lookup yields CDR1 MNHEY and CDR2 SMNVEV (reference sequence). The V and J ends lost 4 bases and 4 bases respectively, with 10 bases between them. CDR3 amino acids: CASSSGVAETQYF. In DNA, the CDR3 is TGTGCCAGCAGTTCAGGGGTAGCAGAGACCCAGTACTTC.

The chain joins TRBV4-1 to TRBJ2-5; D might be TRBD2 (6 bases). The J call may be in error: the DNA end matches TRBJ2-7 better. The CDR3 extends over 17 amino acids. The germline V gene has CDR1 MGHRA and CDR2 YSYEKL. DNA for the CDR3: TGCGCCAGCAGCCAAGATGACGGGACTCCCCCAGACTACGAGCAGTACTTC. Residues: CASSQDDGTPPDYEQYF.

The V gene is TRBV7-9, the J gene TRBJ2-1; 14 bases line up with TRBD2. Germline V gene data show CDR1 as SEHNR and CDR2 as FQNEAQ (reference sequence). V lost 6 bases, J lost 7 bases, and 8 bases stayed unmatched. This CDR3 contains 16 residues. The CDR3 DNA sequence: TGTGCCAGCAGACAACCGGGACTAGCGGGGGCGAATGAGCAGTTCTTC. This codes for CASRQPGLAGANEQFF.

The chain links TRBV7-2 to TRBJ2-6; D remains unclear. This CDR3 contains 19 residues. Germline assignment: CDR1 SGHTA and CDR2 FQGNSA. Trimming took off 5 bases at V and 0 bases at J, with 20 bases between the two ends. In DNA form, the CDR3 reads TGTGCCAGCAGCGCCCCTCCCGAACACAGCAACTCTGGGGCCAACGTCCTGACTTTC. Its translation: CASSAPPEHSNSGANVLTF.

The gene calls are TRBV5-1 and TRBJ2-2; D possibly corresponds to TRBD2 (5 bases). With 3 bases removed from V and 6 bases from J, the gap between germline ends came to 6 bases. Germline-derived CDR1 and CDR2 are SGHRS and YFSETQ. There are 12 residues in the CDR3. In nucleotides, the CDR3 is TGCGCCAGCAGCTCGAGGGCCGGGGAGCTGTTTTTT. Encoded protein: CASSSRAGELFF. The full variable domain, rest sourced from reference TRBV5-1 and TRBJ2-2, is KAGVTQTPRYLIKTRGQQVTLSCSPISGHRSVSWYQQTPGQGLQFLFEYFSETQRNKGNFPGRFSGRQFSNSRSEMNVSTLELGDSALYLCASSSRAGELFFGEGSRLTVL.

The chain recombines TRBV6-7 with TRBJ2-5, with 7 bases lining up with TRBD1. With the DNA end fitting TRBJ2-7 better, the J assignment may be wrong. Being an ORF, TRBV6-7 has a function that is uncertain. The CDR3 is 13 residues long. CDR3 sequence reads: CASRQGSPHEQYF. The CDR3 DNA sequence: TGTGCCAGCAGACAGGGGAGTCCCCACGAGCAGTACTTC.

The chain carries TRBV5-1 and TRBJ1-1; TRBD1 might be the D (5 bases). The CDR3 has 12 amino acids. Germline V gene sequence: CDR1 SGHRS, CDR2 YFSETQ. V lost 3 bases and J lost 5, with 8 bases in between. CDR3 protein: CASSSGGTEAFF. In DNA, the CDR3 is TGCGCCAGCAGCTCCGGGGGGACTGAAGCTTTCTTT.